These 21 T cell receptor beta chains originate from one sample sequenced in a study of blood T cell repertoires in COVID-19 (dated by TCRdb to 2018 to 2021). The library was generated by the immunoSEQ multiplex PCR assay. TCRdb stores this immuneACCESS table with in-frame sequences only. Part of the clones is absent; in the studies checked, under half of the shortfall reflects unresolved V genes, and no reason is known for the rest. Present in this sample are 110,000 to 150,000 clones, more than 75% of which were seen just once. Roughly 3.9% of the sample comes from the top ten. The material sequenced was peripheral blood. Source of these receptors: a woman older than 75 with acute or convalescent COVID-19.

The V and J genes are TRBV19 and TRBJ2-1, with D possibly being TRBD1 (6 bases). The CDR3 extends over 17 amino acids. CDR1 and CDR2 from the germline V gene are LNHDA and SQIVND (reference sequence). V lost 7 bases, J lost 2 bases, and 21 bases lay in between. This CDR3 is CASKGYARTATYNEQFF. The CDR3 DNA is TGTGCCAGTAAGGGCTATGCGCGGACAGCAACCTACAATGAGCAGTTCTTC.

V and J are TRBV12-2 and TRBJ2-1; the table's D call of TRBD1 was not tested on the DNA. TRBV12-2 is deemed a pseudogene. The CDR3 contains 15 residues. The CDR3 protein is CASRSGTGDYNEQFF. The CDR3 DNA reads as TGTGCAAGTCGCTCCGGGACAGGGGACTACAATGAGCAGTTCTTC.

The genes are TRBV28 and TRBJ1-5, with D hard to call. This CDR3 is built from 14 residues. Germline CDR1 and CDR2: MDHEN and SYDVKM. Trimming cost V 4 bases and J 7 bases, with 14 bases left between them. This CDR3 is CASSSREIRQPQHF. CDR3 nucleotides: TGTGCCAGCAGTTCGCGGGAAATAAGACAGCCCCAGCATTTT.

The chain uses TRBV2 and TRBJ2-1; perhaps TRBD2 as D (5 bases). The CDR3 is 15 amino acids. Per the germline V gene, CDR1 is SNHLY and CDR2 is FYNNEI. Trimming removed 6 bases from V and 7 bases from J, with 19 bases in between. Written as DNA, the CDR3 is TGTGCCAGCAGAGAACTAGTATCCACCTCTAATGAGCAGTTCTTC. Its translation is CASRELVSTSNEQFF.

The V call is TRBV6-2 or TRBV6-3, the J call TRBJ1-2; a weak D match, TRBD1 (5 bases). This CDR3 comprises 13 residues. Germline CDR1 is MNHEY and CDR2 is SVGEGT. The germline V and J ends were trimmed by 2 bases and 9 bases, with 13 bases remaining between them. This chain's CDR3 is CASSYRGIYRYTF. CDR3 DNA: TGTGCCAGCAGTTACAGGGGTATTTATCGCTACACCTTC.

The rearrangement links TRBV11-2 to TRBJ2-1, with a possible D match to TRBD2 (7 bases). The germline V gene has CDR1 SGHAT and CDR2 FQNNGV. V was trimmed by 8 bases and J by 7 bases, leaving 27 bases between them. The CDR3 length is 17 residues. In DNA, the CDR3 is TGTGCCAGCGGCACTAGGGGGAGCGGGATAGGGGAAAATGAGCAGTTCTTC. As protein: CASGTRGSGIGENEQFF.

The chain uses TRBV5-6 and TRBJ1-3; perhaps TRBD1 as D (5 bases). Trimming took 4 bases from V and 9 from J, leaving 23 bases between them. Germline V CDR1 and CDR2: SGHDT, YYEEEE. This CDR3 has 16 amino acids. For the CDR3, the DNA is TGTGCCAGCAGCCTACGGGGGACGGCGATGTTCAGCACCATATATTTT. Translating it yields CASSLRGTAMFSTIYF.

V is TRBV6-5 and J is TRBJ2-3; 7 bases fit TRBD2. The CDR3 consists of 13 residues. The germline V gene encodes CDR1 MNHEY and CDR2 SVGAGI. V was clipped by 6 bases and J by 4 bases; unmatched bases: 4. The CDR3 protein is CASRWGGSDTQYF. The CDR3 DNA reads as TGTGCCAGCAGATGGGGGGGGTCAGATACGCAGTATTTT.

This clone came up once. V and J are TRBV27 and TRBJ2-7, with D possibly TRBD1 on 6 matching bases. From germline, CDR1 is MNHEY and CDR2 SMNVEV (reference sequence). The V end was cut by 0 bases, the J end by 1 base, with 10 bases between. The length of the CDR3 is 15 residues. The CDR3 spells CASSLSKQGSYEQYF. CDR3 nucleotide sequence: TGTGCCAGCAGTTTATCGAAACAGGGTTCCTACGAGCAGTACTTC.

The chain is built from TRBV11-2 and TRBJ2-2; D gene unclear. Per germline, CDR1 SGHAT and CDR2 FQNNGV. Deletions cut 0 bases from V and 4 bases from J, with 18 bases between. This CDR3 is built from 18 residues. The CDR3 nucleotides read TGTGCCAGCAGCTTAGATCTTGTCGGGTCCCGAGGCACCGGGGAGCTGTTTTTT. The encoded protein is CASSLDLVGSRGTGELFF.

This clone was observed once. This rearrangement joins TRBV28 to TRBJ2-7, with 8 bases aligning to TRBD2. With 6 bases clipped from V and 4 bases from J, the junction kept 2 bases outside the gene matches. This CDR3 has 12 amino acids. Germline values: CDR1 MDHEN, CDR2 SYDVKM. CDR3 sequence: CASRASGYEQYF. The CDR3 bases are TGTGCCAGCAGGGCTAGCGGGTACGAGCAGTACTTC.

Only one count was recorded for this clone. The rearrangement joins TRBV28 to TRBJ1-1; the match to TRBD1 covers 7 bases. The germline CDR1 and CDR2 sequences are MDHEN and SYDVKM. V shed 2 bases and J 5 bases; nucleotides not matched to a gene: 11. The CDR3 has 16 amino acids. This chain's CDR3 is CASSLGTGDPRTEAFF. CDR3 DNA sequence: TGTGCCAGCAGTTTAGGAACAGGGGACCCGCGAACTGAAGCTTTCTTT. The whole variable domain, remainder taken from reference TRBV28 and TRBJ1-1, is DVKVTQSSRYLVKRTGEKVFLECVQDMDHENMFWYRQDPGLGLRLIYFSYDVKMKEKGDIPEGYSVSREKKERFSLILESASTNQTSMYLCASSLGTGDPRTEAFFGQGTRLTVV.

The CDR3 nucleotides are TGCAGCGCCGGGGTGGATACGCAGTATTTT. Translating gives CSAGVDTQYF. The chain employs TRBV20-1 and TRBJ2-3; D possibly corresponds to TRBD2 (5 bases). The germline CDR1 and CDR2 sequences are DFQATT and SNEGSKA (reference sequence). CDR3 length equals 10 residues.

The chain recombines TRBV5-4 with TRBJ2-7; D might be TRBD2 (6 bases). This CDR3 region has 15 residues. In germline, CDR1 is SGHNT, CDR2 YYREEE (reference sequence). Trimming left V 1 base short and J 7 bases short, with 18 bases between. CDR3 nucleotides: TGTGCCAGCAGCTTGTTTAGCGGCCGGGGATTGGAGCAGTACTTC. Its protein product is CASSLFSGRGLEQYF. The whole variable domain, remainder taken from reference TRBV5-4 and TRBJ2-7, is ETGVTQSPTHLIKTRGQQVTLRCSSQSGHNTVSWYQQALGQGPQFIFQYYREEENGRGNFPPRFSGLQFPNYSSELNVNALELDDSALYLCASSLFSGRGLEQYFGPGTRLTVT.

This clone was recorded only once. The rearrangement joins TRBV30 to TRBJ2-3, with D maybe TRBD2 (5 bases). CDR1 and CDR2 (germline): GTSNPN, SVGIG (reference sequence). Deletions cut 5 bases from V and 10 bases from J, with 16 bases between. CDR3 length: 12 amino acids. As DNA, the CDR3 is TGTGCCTGGGACTATGGAGGAGTCTCGCAGTATTTT. Protein sequence: CAWDYGGVSQYF.

This chain joins TRBV4-1 and TRBJ1-1, with 9 bases identical to TRBD1. The CDR3 spans 16 residues. Germline lookup yields CDR1 MGHRA and CDR2 YSYEKL. Trimming took 3 bases from V and 5 from J; bases not matched to a gene: 10. CDR3 loop: CASSHPGTGIGTEAFF. CDR3 nucleotide sequence: TGCGCCAGCAGCCACCCCGGGACAGGGATTGGAACTGAAGCTTTCTTT.

V and J are TRBV24-1 and TRBJ2-3, with D possibly TRBD2 on 6 matching bases. The CDR3 covers 15 residues. Trimming removed 3 bases at V and 1 base at J, with 10 bases between. Germline values: CDR1 KGHDR, CDR2 SFDVKD. The CDR3 nucleotides are TGTGCCACCAGTGATGGAGGGACCGGCACAGATACGCAGTATTTT. Its translation: CATSDGGTGTDTQYF.

The rearrangement uses TRBV6-5 and TRBJ1-5; TRBD1 matches at 7 bases. The CDR3 length is 13 residues. The ends lost 6 bases at V and 6 bases at J; junction bases unmatched: 5. Germline values: CDR1 MNHEY, CDR2 SVGAGI. CDR3 region: CASRATGVQPQHF. The CDR3 DNA reads as TGTGCCAGCAGAGCCACAGGGGTTCAGCCCCAGCATTTT.

V usage is TRBV19 and J usage is TRBJ1-1; D perhaps matches TRBD1 (6 bases). The V end lost 3 bases, the J end lost 8 bases, and 19 bases lay between the germline ends. The CDR3 is made up of 15 amino acids. Germline loops: CDR1 LNHDA, CDR2 SQIVND (reference sequence). The CDR3 DNA sequence: TGTGCCAGTAGTATGTGGGGGGGCGCAGGACGAGAAGCTTTCTTT. As protein: CASSMWGGAGREAFF.

This clone came up once. J is TRBJ1-4 and V is TRBV4-1, with TRBD1 as a possible D gene (6 bases). Germline CDR1 is MGHRA and CDR2 is YSYEKL. Trimming shortened V by 5 bases and J by 0 bases, and 13 bases separated the two germline ends. This CDR3 has 16 amino acids. CDR3 sequence (DNA): TGCGCCAGCAGCAGGGGGGGTTTTACAACTAATGAAAAACTGTTTTTT. Translation gives CASSRGGFTTNEKLFF.

This clone was picked up one time. V gene TRBV11-2 combines with J gene TRBJ1-1, with D uncertain. Trimming removed 5 bases from V and 3 bases from J, with 10 bases in between. CDR3 length: 13 amino acids. From germline, CDR1 is SGHAT and CDR2 FQNNGV. CDR3 sequence reads: CASSLAVYTEAFF. For the CDR3, the DNA is TGTGCCAGCAGCCTCGCGGTGTACACTGAAGCTTTCTTT. The complete variable domain, with remaining parts taken from reference TRBV11-2 and TRBJ1-1, reads EAGVAQSPRYKIIEKRQSVAFWCNPISGHATLYWYQQILGQGPKLLIQFQNNGVVDDSQLPKDRFSAERLKGVDSTLKIQPAKLEDSAVYLCASSLAVYTEAFFGQGTRLTVV.